Listed below are T cell receptor beta chains from one sample, sequenced in a study of somatic mutations in cytotoxic T cells in rheumatoid arthritis. Produced via immunoSEQ multiplex PCR; TCRdb's table is partial and in-frame only. The repertoire holds over 10,000 clones, with roughly 80% as singletons. Material: CD8+ T cells sorted from blood. These receptors all stem from a woman aged 55-70 years in good health. The CDR3 runs from the conserved cysteine through the conserved F or W. The order of the fields is V gene, D gene, J gene, clone size, CDR3 protein, CDR3 DNA. The D gene is left open where the match is weak. Size is stated for part of the rows, as once, few or many counts, or as a class when the clone is expanded.

TRBV30,NA,TRBJ2-1,medium-sized,CAARRDNEQFF,TGTGCGGCCAGACGGGACAATGAGCAGTTCTTC
TRBV9,TRBD2,TRBJ2-7,NA,CASSPRGTSGVNEQYF,TGTGCCAGCAGCCCCAGGGGAACTAGCGGGGTTAACGAGCAGTACTTC
TRBV9,TRBD1,TRBJ2-5,NA,CASSPSGTGVETQYF,TGTGCCAGCAGCCCCTCCGGGACAGGGGTAGAGACCCAGTACTTC
TRBV10-3,NA,TRBJ2-7,NA,CAIRTDSYEQYF,TGTGCCATCAGGACAGATTCCTACGAGCAGTACTTC
TRBV9,NA,TRBJ2-1,NA,CASSVWSGVGNEQFF,TGTGCCAGCAGCGTATGGTCGGGGGTTGGGAATGAGCAGTTCTTC
TRBV19,NA,TRBJ1-5,once,CASSIGPGAQPQHF,TGTGCCAGTAGTATAGGTCCAGGGGCCCAGCCCCAGCATTTT
TRBV9,TRBD2,TRBJ2-5,once,CASSASGVQETQYF,TGTGCCAGCAGCGCTAGCGGGGTACAAGAGACCCAGTACTTC
TRBV7-9,TRBD2,TRBJ2-1,once,CASSRLAGLSDEQFF,TGTGCCAGCAGCAGACTAGCGGGACTTAGTGATGAGCAGTTCTTC
TRBV27,NA,TRBJ1-1,NA,CASSLGGGGEAEAFF,TGTGCCAGCAGTTTAGGAGGCGGTGGTGAGGCTGAAGCTTTCTTT
TRBV6-1,NA,TRBJ1-1,NA,CASKEGVSTEAFF,TGTGCCAGCAAAGAGGGGGTGAGCACTGAAGCTTTCTTT
TRBV9,NA,TRBJ2-5,NA,CASGQGDIIETQYF,TGTGCCAGCGGACAAGGTGACATAATAGAGACCCAGTACTTC
TRBV30,NA,TRBJ1-2,NA,CAWSVRGAGYGYTF,TGTGCCTGGAGTGTTCGGGGGGCGGGCTATGGCTACACCTTC
TRBV7-9,TRBD1,TRBJ2-2,NA,CASSGDRSNTGELFF,TGTGCCAGCAGCGGGGACAGATCAAACACCGGGGAGCTGTTTTTT
TRBV5-5,NA,TRBJ2-2,once,CASSLGFWGANTGELFF,TGTGCCAGCAGCTTGGGTTTCTGGGGCGCGAACACCGGGGAGCTGTTTTTT
TRBV9,NA,TRBJ1-6,once,CASSADLTAQTPLHF,TGTGCCAGCAGCGCCGACTTGACGGCCCAGACACCCCTCCACTTT
TRBV11-2,NA,TRBJ2-3,NA,CASSFLSGRTDTQYF,TGTGCCAGCAGCTTCCTTAGCGGACGAACAGATACGCAGTATTTT
TRBV5-4,TRBD2,TRBJ2-5,NA,CASSLGTSGAGTQYF,TGTGCCAGCAGCTTAGGGACTAGCGGTGCCGGGACCCAGTACTTC
TRBV5-1,TRBD1,TRBJ2-2,NA,CASSLTRTGGNTGELFF,TGCGCCAGCAGCCTGACTAGGACAGGGGGGAACACCGGGGAGCTGTTTTTT
TRBV6-6,TRBD1,TRBJ1-4,NA,CASSYGTGVEKLFF,TGTGCCAGCAGTTACGGGACAGGGGTAGAAAAACTGTTTTTT
TRBV7-3,TRBD1,TRBJ2-2,NA,CASSPAGTENTGELFF,TGTGCCAGCAGCCCAGCCGGGACAGAGAACACCGGGGAGCTGTTTTTT
TRBV13,TRBD1,TRBJ2-7,NA,CASSYTGEGESYEQYF,TGTGCCAGCAGCTACACAGGGGAAGGCGAATCCTACGAGCAGTACTTC
TRBV7-9,TRBD1,TRBJ1-2,NA,CASRLGQGAGYTF,TGTGCCAGCAGACTTGGACAGGGGGCTGGCTACACCTTC
TRBV6-1,TRBD2,TRBJ2-3,NA,CASTALSGGLDTQYF,TGTGCCAGCACTGCCCTTAGCGGGGGCCTGGATACGCAGTATTTT
TRBV28,TRBD2,TRBJ2-3,NA,CASSLSGGTDTQYF,TGTGCCAGCAGTTTGAGCGGGGGGACGGATACGCAGTATTTT
TRBV5-8,NA,TRBJ2-1,NA,CASSLARGYNEQFF,TGTGCCAGCAGCTTGGCCAGGGGCTACAATGAGCAGTTCTTC
TRBV5-1,TRBD2,TRBJ2-7,few,CASSSSGGETYEQYF,TGCGCCAGCAGCTCTAGCGGGGGGGAGACCTACGAGCAGTACTTC
TRBV7-3,TRBD2,TRBJ2-7,NA,CASSPSAGDTYEQYF,TGTGCCAGCAGCCCTAGTGCGGGGGATACCTACGAGCAGTACTTC
TRBV7-3,NA,TRBJ2-2,NA,CASSLIGGGTGELFF,TGTGCCAGCAGCCTAATAGGAGGAGGCACCGGGGAGCTGTTTTTT
TRBV9,NA,TRBJ2-3,NA,CASSPTGTYTDTQYF,TGTGCCAGCAGCCCAACCGGGACATACACAGATACGCAGTATTTT
TRBV19,TRBD2,TRBJ2-1,NA,CASGGEVQANNEQFF,TGTGCCAGTGGGGGGGAGGTACAGGCCAACAATGAGCAGTTCTTC
TRBV27,TRBD1,TRBJ1-6,NA,CASSLGTGAYFYNSPLHF,TGTGCCAGCAGTTTAGGGACAGGGGCATACTTCTATAATTCACCCCTCCACTTT
TRBV2,NA,TRBJ1-6,NA,CASSYTTDSSYNSPLHF,TGTGCCAGCAGTTACACTACGGACAGCTCCTATAATTCACCCCTCCACTTT
TRBV4-1,NA,TRBJ2-1,NA,CASSHNVDEQFF,TGCGCCAGCAGTCACAATGTCGATGAGCAGTTCTTC
TRBV5-8,NA,TRBJ1-5,NA,CASSLRGTSNQPQHF,TGTGCCAGCAGCTTGAGAGGGACAAGCAATCAGCCCCAGCATTTT
TRBV9,NA,TRBJ2-3,medium-sized,CASSPRSLSGTADTQYF,TGTGCCAGCAGCCCGCGATCCTTATCAGGCACGGCAGATACGCAGTATTTT
TRBV5-4,NA,TRBJ1-1,NA,CASSPTTSPPEAFF,TGTGCCAGCAGCCCGACGACTAGCCCCCCTGAAGCTTTCTTT
TRBV11-2,TRBD1,TRBJ1-3,NA,CASSLTGAGNTIYF,TGTGCCAGCAGCCTAACAGGGGCTGGAAACACCATATATTTT
TRBV6-5,TRBD1,TRBJ2-2,NA,CASSYWGDRAGELFF,TGTGCCAGCAGTTACTGGGGTGACAGGGCCGGGGAGCTGTTTTTT
TRBV7-6,NA,TRBJ2-7,once,CASSSHGGYEQYF,TGTGCCAGCAGCTCCCACGGGGGCTACGAGCAGTACTTC
TRBV14,NA,TRBJ2-1,NA,CASSPGHWEQFF,TGTGCCAGCAGCCCAGGACATTGGGAGCAGTTCTTC
TRBV5-4,NA,TRBJ2-2,few,CASSPRERTPGELFF,TGTGCCAGCAGCCCTCGGGAGAGGACCCCCGGGGAGCTGTTTTTT
TRBV27,TRBD2,TRBJ2-5,NA,CASNIAGGEKETQYF,TGTGCCAGCAACATAGCGGGGGGGGAGAAAGAGACCCAGTACTTC
TRBV13,NA,TRBJ1-1,NA,CASSFQGYSEAFF,TGTGCCAGCAGCTTTCAGGGATATAGTGAAGCTTTCTTT
TRBV28,TRBD1,TRBJ2-5,few,CASSFLQGAAETQYF,TGTGCCAGCAGTTTTTTACAGGGGGCTGCAGAGACCCAGTACTTC
TRBV9,TRBD1,TRBJ1-1,NA,CASSVVEIGGGRDEAFF,TGTGCCAGCAGCGTAGTTGAGATAGGGGGCGGAAGAGACGAAGCTTTCTTT
TRBV9,NA,TRBJ2-3,NA,CASSEEGTDTQYF,TGTGCCAGCAGCGAGGAGGGAACAGATACGCAGTATTTT
TRBV4-1,TRBD1,TRBJ2-5,NA,CASSFLTGQGEETQYF,TGCGCCAGCAGCTTTTTGACCGGACAGGGCGAAGAGACCCAGTACTTC